Sequencing of this T cell receptor (beta chain) was carried out in a study of shared clonotypes between healthy human individuals. The wider study: The plates for each donor numbered three CD4 naive, three CD4 memory, two CD8 naive and one CD8 memory. Regarding the study as a whole: Non-shared clonotypes displayed generation probabilities falling below those of clonotypes present in all four donors. Measured sharing among donors was expected to vary with sequencing depth. Shared clonotypes: 4.5% to 5% naive CD4, roughly 4% naive CD8, 2.3% memory CD4, 0.4% memory CD8.

The assay was immunoSEQ multiplex PCR, and TCRdb's table has in-frame clones only and misses some. The data show roughly 1 million clones, about 77% seen once. Per the germline V gene, CDR1 is SGHKS and CDR2 is YYEKEE (reference sequence). This CDR3 spans 14 amino acids. With 9 bases clipped from V and 0 bases from J, the junction kept 8 bases outside the gene matches. Points on this clone: What it binds is not known.

The V call is TRBV5-5, the J call TRBJ1-1; 7 bases are shared with TRBD1. This TCR derives from a man younger than 35 in good health. Material for sequencing was memory CD4+ T cells sorted from blood. Described subset: CD45RA-negative fraction. The CDR3 region is CATHRGDVNTEAFF. For the CDR3, the DNA is TGTGCCACCCACAGGGGCGACGTGAACACTGAAGCTTTCTTT.